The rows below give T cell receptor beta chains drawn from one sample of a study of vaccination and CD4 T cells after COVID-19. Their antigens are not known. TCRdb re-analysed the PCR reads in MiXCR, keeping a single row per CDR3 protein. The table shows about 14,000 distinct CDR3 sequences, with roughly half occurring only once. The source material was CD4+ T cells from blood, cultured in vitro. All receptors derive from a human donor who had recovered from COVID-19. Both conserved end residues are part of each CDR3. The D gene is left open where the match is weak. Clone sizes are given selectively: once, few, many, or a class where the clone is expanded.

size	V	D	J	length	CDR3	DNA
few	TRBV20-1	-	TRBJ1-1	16	CSALRPGGGLGTEAFF	TGCAGTGCCCTTAGACCTGGGGGAGGGCTTGGCACTGAAGCTTTCTTT
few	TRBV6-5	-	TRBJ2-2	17	CASSYRTTMTDTGELFF	TGTGCCAGCAGTTACCGGACTACGATGACTGACACCGGGGAGCTGTTTTTT
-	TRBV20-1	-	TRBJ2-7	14	CSAAGTTLYYEQYF	TGCAGTGCTGCGGGGACCACCTTATACTACGAGCAGTACTTC
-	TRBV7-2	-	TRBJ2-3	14	CASSLGQGADTQYF	TGTGCCAGCAGCTTGGGCCAGGGAGCGGATACGCAGTATTTT
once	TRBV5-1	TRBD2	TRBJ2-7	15	CASSLDPGRAWEQYF	TGCGCCAGCAGCTTGGACCCCGGGAGGGCCTGGGAGCAGTACTTC
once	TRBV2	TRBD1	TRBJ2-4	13	CASSGQGADIQYF	TGTGCCAGCAGCGGACAGGGGGCGGACATTCAGTACTTC
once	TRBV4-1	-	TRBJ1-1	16	CASSQEGSRFGTEAFF	TGCGCCAGCAGCCAAGAAGGTAGCCGATTTGGCACTGAAGCTTTCTTT
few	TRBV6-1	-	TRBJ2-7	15	CASSGVFPEGYEQYF	TGTGCCAGCAGTGGAGTTTTCCCCGAGGGTTACGAGCAGTACTTC
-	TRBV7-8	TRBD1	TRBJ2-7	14	CASSFQRTGGEQYF	TGTGCCAGCAGCTTCCAACGGACAGGGGGCGAGCAGTACTTC
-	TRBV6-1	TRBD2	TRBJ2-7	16	CASRRLAGAVGYEQYF	TGTGCCAGCAGAAGACTAGCGGGAGCTGTAGGCTACGAGCAGTACTTC
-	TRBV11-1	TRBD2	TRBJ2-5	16	CASSKWTSGSLETQYF	TGTGCCAGCAGCAAATGGACTAGCGGGAGTTTGGAGACCCAGTACTTC
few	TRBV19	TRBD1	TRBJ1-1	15	CASSIKTGEGAEAFF	TGTGCCAGTAGTATCAAAACAGGGGAAGGGGCTGAAGCTTTCTTT
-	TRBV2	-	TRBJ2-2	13	CASSVESSGELFF	TGTGCCAGCAGTGTAGAGTCGTCCGGGGAGCTGTTTTTT
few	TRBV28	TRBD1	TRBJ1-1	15	CASRETSGGGTEAFF	TGTGCCAGCAGGGAAACCTCAGGGGGGGGCACTGAAGCTTTCTTT
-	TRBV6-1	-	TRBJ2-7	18	CASSEGAVNQVKAYEQYF	TGTGCCAGCAGTGAGGGGGCAGTCAATCAAGTTAAAGCCTACGAGCAGTACTTC
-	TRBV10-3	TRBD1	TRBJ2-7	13	CAIKGQGRYEQYF	TGTGCCATTAAAGGACAGGGGAGGTACGAGCAGTACTTC
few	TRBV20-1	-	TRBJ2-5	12	CSASRARETQYF	TGCAGTGCTAGCCGGGCGAGAGAGACCCAGTACTTC
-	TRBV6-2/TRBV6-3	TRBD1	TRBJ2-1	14	CASRDRGTYNELFF	TGTGCCAGCAGGGACAGGGGCACCTACAATGAGCTGTTCTTC
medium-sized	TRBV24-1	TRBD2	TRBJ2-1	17	CATSDHGTSDSYNEQFF	TGTGCCACCAGTGATCACGGGACTAGCGACTCCTACAATGAGCAGTTCTTC
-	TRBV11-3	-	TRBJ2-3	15	CASSLGERLTDTQYF	TGTGCCAGCAGCTTAGGGGAGAGGCTCACAGATACGCAGTATTTT
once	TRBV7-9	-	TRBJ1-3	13	CASSYGGGNTIYF	TGTGCCAGCAGCTACGGTGGGGGAAACACCATATATTTT
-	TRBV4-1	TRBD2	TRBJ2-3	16	CASSLVLAGVTDTQYF	TGCGCCAGCAGCCTTGTACTAGCGGGAGTGACAGATACGCAGTATTTT
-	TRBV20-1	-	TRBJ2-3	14	CSARYSGSTDTQYF	TGCAGTGCTAGGTACTCTGGAAGCACAGATACGCAGTATTTT
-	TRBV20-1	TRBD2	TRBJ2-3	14	CSARKLAGVNTQYF	TGCAGTGCTAGAAAACTAGCGGGAGTTAATACGCAGTATTTT
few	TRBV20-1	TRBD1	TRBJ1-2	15	CSASARGQIHRGYTF	TGCAGTGCTAGTGCAAGGGGGCAGATCCATCGTGGCTACACCTTC
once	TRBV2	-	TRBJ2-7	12	CASSGESYEQYF	TGTGCCAGCAGTGGGGAGAGCTACGAGCAGTACTTC
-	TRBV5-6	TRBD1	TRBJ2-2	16	CASSAGTGVNTGELFF	TGTGCCAGCAGCGCCGGGACAGGGGTTAACACCGGGGAGCTGTTTTTT
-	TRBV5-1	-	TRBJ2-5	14	CASSLEGGAETQYF	TGCGCCAGCAGCTTGGAGGGGGGGGCGGAGACCCAGTACTTC
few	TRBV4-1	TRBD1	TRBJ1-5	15	CASSQDQQGGQPQHF	TGCGCCAGCAGCCAAGATCAGCAGGGGGGTCAGCCCCAGCATTTT
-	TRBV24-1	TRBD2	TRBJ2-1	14	CATTGLAGVGEQFF	TGTGCCACCACGGGGCTAGCGGGAGTAGGTGAGCAGTTCTTC
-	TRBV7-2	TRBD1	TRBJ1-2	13	CASSSTGFSGYTF	TGTGCCAGCAGCTCGACAGGGTTTAGCGGCTACACCTTC
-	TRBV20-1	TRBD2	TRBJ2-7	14	CSAEGLAGDYEQYF	TGCAGTGCGGAAGGACTAGCAGGAGACTACGAGCAGTACTTC
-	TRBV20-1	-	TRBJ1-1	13	CSARNPKNTEAFF	TGCAGTGCTAGAAATCCTAAGAACACTGAAGCTTTCTTT
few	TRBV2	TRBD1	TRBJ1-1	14	CASSLQGLGTEAFF	TGTGCCAGCAGTTTACAGGGGTTGGGCACTGAAGCTTTCTTT
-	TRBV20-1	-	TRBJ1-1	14	CSARVEGSNTEAFF	TGCAGTGCTAGAGTGGAGGGTTCGAACACTGAAGCTTTCTTT
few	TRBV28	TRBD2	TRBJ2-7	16	CASSLWGLAGSDEQYF	TGTGCCAGCAGTTTATGGGGACTAGCGGGTTCGGACGAGCAGTACTTC